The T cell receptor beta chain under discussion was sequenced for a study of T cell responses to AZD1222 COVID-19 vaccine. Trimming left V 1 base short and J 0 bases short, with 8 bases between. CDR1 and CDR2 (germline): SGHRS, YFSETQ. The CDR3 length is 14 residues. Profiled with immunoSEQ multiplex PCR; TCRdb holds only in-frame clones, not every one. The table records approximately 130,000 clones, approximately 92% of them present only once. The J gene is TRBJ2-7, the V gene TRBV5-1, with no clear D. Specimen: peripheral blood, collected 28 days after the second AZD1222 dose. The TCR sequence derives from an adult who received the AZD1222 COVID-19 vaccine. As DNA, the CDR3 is TGCGCCAGCAGCTTGCCAGAAACCTCCTACGAGCAGTACTTC. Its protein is CASSLPETSYEQYF.